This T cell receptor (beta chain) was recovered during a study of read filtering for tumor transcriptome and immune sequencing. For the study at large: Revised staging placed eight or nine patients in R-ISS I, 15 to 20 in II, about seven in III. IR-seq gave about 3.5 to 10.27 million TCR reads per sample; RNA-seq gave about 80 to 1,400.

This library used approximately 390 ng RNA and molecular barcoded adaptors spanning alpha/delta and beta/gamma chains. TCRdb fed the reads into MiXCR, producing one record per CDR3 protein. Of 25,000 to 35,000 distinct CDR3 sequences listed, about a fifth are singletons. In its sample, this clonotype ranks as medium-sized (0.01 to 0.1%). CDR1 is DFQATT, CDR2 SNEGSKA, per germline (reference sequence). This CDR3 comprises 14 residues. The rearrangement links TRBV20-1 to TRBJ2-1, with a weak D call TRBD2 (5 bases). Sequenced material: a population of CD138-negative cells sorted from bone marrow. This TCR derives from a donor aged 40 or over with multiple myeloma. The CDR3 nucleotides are TGCAGCTGGGGTAGCGCCAGCTCCTACAATGAGCAGTTCTTC. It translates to CSWGSASSYNEQFF.